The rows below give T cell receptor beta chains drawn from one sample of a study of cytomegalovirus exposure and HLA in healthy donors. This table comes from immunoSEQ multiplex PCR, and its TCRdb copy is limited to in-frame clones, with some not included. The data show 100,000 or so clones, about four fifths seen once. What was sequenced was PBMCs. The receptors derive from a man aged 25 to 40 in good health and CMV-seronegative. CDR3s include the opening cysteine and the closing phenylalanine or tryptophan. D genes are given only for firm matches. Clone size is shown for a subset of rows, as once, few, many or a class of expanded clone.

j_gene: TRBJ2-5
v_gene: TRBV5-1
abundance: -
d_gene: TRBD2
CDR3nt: TGCGCCAGCAGCTGGCGGGGGGCTCAGGGAGAGACCCAGTACTTC
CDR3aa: CASSWRGAQGETQYF

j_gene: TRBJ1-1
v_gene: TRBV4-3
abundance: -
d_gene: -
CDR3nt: TGCGCCAGCAGCCCCAATGGGAGGTCCGCTGAAGCTTTCTTT
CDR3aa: CASSPNGRSAEAFF

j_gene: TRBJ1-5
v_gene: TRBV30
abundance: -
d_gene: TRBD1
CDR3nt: TGTGCCTGGAGTGGGGGACAGGGGGCGTTTCAGCCCCAGCATTTT
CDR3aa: CAWSGGQGAFQPQHF

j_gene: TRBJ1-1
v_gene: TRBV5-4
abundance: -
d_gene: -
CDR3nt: TGTGCCAGCAGCATGAACAGTTTCACTGAAGCTTTCTTT
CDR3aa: CASSMNSFTEAFF

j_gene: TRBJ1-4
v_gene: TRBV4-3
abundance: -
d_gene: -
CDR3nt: TGCGCCAGCAGCCTAGGCAGAGGAACTAATGAAAAACTGTTTTTT
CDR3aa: CASSLGRGTNEKLFF

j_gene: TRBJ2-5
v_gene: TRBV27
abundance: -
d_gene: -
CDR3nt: TGTGCCAGCAGTTTACTAATCGGCCAAGAGACCCAGTACTTC
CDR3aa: CASSLLIGQETQYF

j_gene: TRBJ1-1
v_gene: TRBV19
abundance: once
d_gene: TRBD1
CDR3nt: TGTGCCAGTAGTAGTAAGACAGGGTTCAACACTGAAGCTTTCTTT
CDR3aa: CASSSKTGFNTEAFF

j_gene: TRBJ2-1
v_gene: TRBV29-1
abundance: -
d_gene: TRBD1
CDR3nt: TGCAGCGTACTTGGACAGGGGGCCAATGAGCAGTTCTTC
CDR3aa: CSVLGQGANEQFF

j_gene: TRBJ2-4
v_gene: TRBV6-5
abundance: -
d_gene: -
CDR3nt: TGTGCCAGCAGTTACTCATACAGGGAAAACATTCAGTACTTC
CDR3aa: CASSYSYRENIQYF

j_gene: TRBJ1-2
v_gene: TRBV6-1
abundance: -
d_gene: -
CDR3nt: TGTGCCAGCAGGGTACCAGGGTTAGCTAACTATGGCTACACCTTC
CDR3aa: CASRVPGLANYGYTF

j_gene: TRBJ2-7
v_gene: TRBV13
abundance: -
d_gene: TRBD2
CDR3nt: TGTGCCAGCAGCCGAAGCGGGAAATTGTTCAAGCAGTACTTC
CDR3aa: CASSRSGKLFKQYF

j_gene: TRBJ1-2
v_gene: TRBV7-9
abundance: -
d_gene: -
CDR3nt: TGTGCCAGCAGCTTAGGGGGGGACTATGGCTACACCTTC
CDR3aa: CASSLGGDYGYTF

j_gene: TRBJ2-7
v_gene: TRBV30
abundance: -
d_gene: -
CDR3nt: TGTGCCTGGAGTGTACCGCTAGCGTCCTACGAGCAGTACTTC
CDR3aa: CAWSVPLASYEQYF

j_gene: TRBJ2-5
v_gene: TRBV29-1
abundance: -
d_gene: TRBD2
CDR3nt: TGCAGCGCAACCGGGGGGGACCTGCAAGAGACCCAGTACTTC
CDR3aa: CSATGGDLQETQYF

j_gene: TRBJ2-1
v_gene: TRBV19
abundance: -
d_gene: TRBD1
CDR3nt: TGTGCCAGTAGTAGCCGAACGGGACAGCTGTACAATGAGCAGTTCTTC
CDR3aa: CASSSRTGQLYNEQFF

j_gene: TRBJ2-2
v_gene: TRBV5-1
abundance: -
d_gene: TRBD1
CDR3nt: TGCGCCAGCAGCTTAAGGGCGGGACAGGGCACGGGGGAGCTGTTTTTT
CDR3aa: CASSLRAGQGTGELFF